The rows below give T cell receptor beta chains drawn from one sample of a study of human versus mouse CDR3 diversity and MHC coevolution. TCRdb keeps only in-frame clones here, not all; method: immunoSEQ multiplex PCR. Of tens of thousands of clones detected, about nine tenths appear once; the ten largest clones hold over 0.12%. Input material: naive CD4+ T cells from blood. These receptor sequences come from a person between 25 and 70 years old in good health. Each CDR3 is given with its conserved first and last residue. Fields, in order: CDR3 protein, V gene.

CDR3: CASSPGQEETQYF; V: TRBV7-3
CDR3: CAISGKTSGGSETQYF; V: TRBV10-3
CDR3: CASNQGAQAFF; V: TRBV6-5
CDR3: CASIIGEGRSGNTIYF; V: TRBV5-6
CDR3: CASSDSGVRPLHF; V: TRBV25-1
CDR3: CASGPLAGQSSYEQYF; V: TRBV28
CDR3: CASSRDRTSGNTIYF; V: TRBV6-6
CDR3: CAWSGTSNSPLHF; V: TRBV30
CDR3: CAWSRGGTETQYF; V: TRBV30
CDR3: CASNHPLRGSTDTQYF; V: TRBV4-1
CDR3: CAIKQGDYGYTF; V: TRBV7-7
CDR3: CASSSEGTTNYGYTF; V: TRBV5-1
CDR3: CASSLSGTGAVNEKLFF; V: TRBV7-9
CDR3: CASSLVLAGKDTQYF; V: TRBV11-2
CDR3: CASSSTGFFGNTIYF; V: TRBV5-1
CDR3: CAWSDGSGGNEQFF; V: TRBV30
CDR3: CASSLRGGASLGNEQFF; V: TRBV9
CDR3: CASSLGRWEADYGYTF; V: TRBV5-8